This TCR beta chain was sequenced in a study of shared clonotypes between healthy human individuals (dated by TCRdb to the early 2020s). Background for the entire study: A couple of women and three men aged 18 to 49 years were included in the cohort. For each donor, CD4 naive and CD4 memory were each given three plates, CD8 naive was given two plates, and CD8 memory was given one plate. Blood TCR repertoires of about 5 healthy adults were deeply sequenced to estimate repertoire size and the extent of clonotype sharing between individuals. To increase sequencing depth and limit assay-specific biases, different laboratories used diverse techniques to prepare libraries and sequence TCR repertoires. Leukapheresis yielded between about 0.94 and 9.5 billion PBMCs per donor.

TCR CDR3 regions were amplified from genomic DNA by multiplex PCR using the deep immunoSEQ assay. Genomic DNA extracted from each cell subset was distributed evenly over all wells of several immunoSEQ 96-well plates, and each plate served as one replicate. For sorted subsets, roughly 200 ng genomic DNA, equal to about 30,000 T cell genomes, was loaded into each replicate PCR. The purified libraries were quantified using a Qubit 3.0 fluorometer, sized with a Bioanalyzer 2100, and then quantified again using the KAPA Library Quantification kit. A separate single-read 150-cycle Illumina NextSeq 550 flow cell was used to sequence each immunoSEQ 96-well plate. The published analysis was carried out like this. Because the immunoSEQ output included only junctional sequences and no quality scores, the filtering could not be the same as the filtering used for full-length reads. To assign V/J genes and CDR3, sequences were annotated using PyIR, a Python wrapper for IgBLAST v1.9, with IMGT germline references. Reads with weak V/J assignments (E-value above 1e-6), missing CDR3, stop codons, out-of-frame junctions, or ambiguous translated residues were removed. V3J clonotypes were defined as sequences sharing the same inferred V gene, J gene, and CDR3 amino acid sequence. The percentage overlap between two repertoires was calculated by dividing the number of shared unique clonotypes by the size of the smaller repertoire. Three approaches were used to assess repertoire richness: RTK rarefaction, the Chao1 estimator, and Recon v2.1 estimates of unobserved clonotypes. For all TCRbeta clonotypes obtained by the gDNA method from a few donors, generation probabilities were computed with OLGA. Sourced from immuneACCESS, this table was stored by TCRdb with only in-frame sequences that have V and J called. A share of the clones is absent; for the studies checked, an unresolved V gene accounts for under half, and the remainder has no known explanation. That table furnishes V, J and clone size, whereas the DNA furnished D and trimming. The sample data list 2 million to 2.5 million clones, and approximately 95% of these were observed just once. The ten largest clones capture approximately 0.13% of the sample.

The CDR1 and CDR2 encoded by the germline V gene (reference sequence) are SGHNT and YYREEE. V is pruned by 4 bases and J by 8 bases, leaving 8 bases of the junction without a gene match. Reading from cysteine to phenylalanine, the CDR3 counts 14 amino acids. The kept DNA is CDR3 alone, 42 bases in frame from the first base. General findings and caveats noted by the study authors: Naive subsets generally had larger estimated clonotype richness than memory subsets did. Pairwise subsampling indicated that sequencing depth was expected to affect the degree of clonotype sharing among donors. Sharing across a handful of donors was observed for about 5% of naive CD4, about 4% of naive CD8, over 2% of memory CD4, and roughly 0.4% of memory CD8 clonotypes. Sampling was restricted to blood, and TCR repertoires in tissues likely differ from the TCR repertoires found in blood. Higher generation probabilities were observed for clonotypes shared by all four sorted-subset donors than for non-shared clonotypes. The small number of donors limited the genetic and exposure-history diversity represented. Rarefaction of sorted-subset datasets indicated incomplete sequencing despite the large sequencing depth.

Healthy HIV-negative adults with no recently reported acute infections or vaccinations were included as donors. Only Caucasian adults living in Nashville, Tennessee, USA were represented among the donors. Magnetic negative selection was used to enrich CD4+ T cells, after which naive cells were positively selected on CD45RA and the negative fraction became the memory subset. After blood collection by leukapheresis, PBMCs were isolated using Ficoll-Histopaque density gradient centrifugation and then cryopreserved in the vapor phase of liquid nitrogen. Analytical flow cytometry was used to check the purity and quantity of every magnetically sorted T cell population. From each sorted fraction, genomic DNA was isolated and quantified by UV absorbance on a Nanodrop 2000c. Concerning this clone: The specificity of this receptor is unknown. No base qualities exist here, and no much larger clone lies one base off it.

The TCR originated in a man younger than 30 in good health. The sequenced sample consisted of naive CD4+ T cells sorted from blood. The cell subset or site label, read with the paper, signifies: CD45RA+ positively selected. Recombination linked TRBV5-4 to TRBJ1-2, with 10 middle bases fitting TRBD1. The DNA reads TGTGCCAGCAGCCTGACAGGGGGCGCGGAAGGCTACACCTTC. The resulting protein is CASSLTGGAEGYTF.